Presented here are 3 T cell receptor beta chains from one specimen sequenced in a study of blood T cells in healthy people across ages. It was with a sample-barcoded 5' primer and a J-beta primer mix that a second PCR of about 6 to 12 cycles was run. TCRdb reprocessed the 5' RACE reads via MiXCR and lists one record per CDR3 protein. The data hold around 2 million distinct CDR3 sequences, with 39% observed a single time. The sample was blood. The receptors originated from a human donor in good health.

V is TRBV10-3 and J is TRBJ1-4; 12 bases agree with TRBD1. Trimming at V came to 10 bases and at J to 8 bases, leaving 8 bases not matched to a gene. From germline, CDR1 is ENHRY and CDR2 SYGVKD. The CDR3 loop spans 14 amino acids. CDR3: CATGPGTGGEKLFF. Written as DNA, the CDR3 is TGTGCCACCGGACCCGGGACAGGGGGCGAAAAACTGTTTTTT.

This clonotype was detected a few times. The chain recombines TRBV5-1 with TRBJ2-3; TRBD2 matches at 11 bases. This CDR3 has 19 residues. Germline V lookup: CDR1 SGHRS, CDR2 YFSETQ. With 5 bases clipped from V and 0 bases from J, the junction kept 14 bases outside the gene matches. Here the CDR3 DNA reads TGCGCCAGCAGTTCAGGAAGACTAGCGGGGAGGACTAGCACAGATACGCAGTATTTT. Amino acid sequence: CASSSGRLAGRTSTDTQYF.

The count of this clonotype is one. The chain links TRBV12-3 or TRBV12-4 to TRBJ1-1; D unclear. The CDR3 length is 14 residues. Between the trimmed V and J ends, which lost 3 bases and 7 bases, there was a span of 15 bases. CDR3 nucleotides: TGTGCCAGCAGTTTGGGAGTCCCCGGTGGTGAAGCTTTCTTT. Translation gives CASSLGVPGGEAFF.